One and the same sample provided the 14 T cell receptor beta chains below, sequenced in a study of blood T cell repertoires in COVID-19. Measured with immunoSEQ multiplex PCR; TCRdb has only the in-frame clones, and not every one. The repertoire holds about 220,000 clones, with roughly 80% as singletons. Source material: peripheral blood. The receptors shown here come from a woman in her 70s with acute or convalescent COVID-19.

As for this clone: This specimen includes other DNA sequences encoding the same CDR3. The chain is built from TRBV25-1 and TRBJ2-5; D is unresolved. This CDR3 spans 16 amino acids. Trimming removed 3 bases from V and 4 bases from J, with 18 bases in between. CDR1 MGHDK and CDR2 SYGVNS come from the germline V gene. CDR3 residues: CASSESPVARGETQYF. In DNA form, the CDR3 reads TGTGCCAGCAGTGAGTCCCCGGTCGCGCGTGGAGAGACCCAGTACTTC.

The V gene is TRBV19, the J gene TRBJ2-5, with TRBD2 as a possible D gene (6 bases). Looked up from germline, CDR1 is LNHDA and CDR2 is SQIVND (reference sequence). The CDR3 covers 15 residues. With 5 bases removed from V and 6 bases from J, the gap between germline ends came to 19 bases. This CDR3 is CASSFGRGFEKTQYF. The CDR3 DNA reads TGTGCCAGTAGTTTCGGGCGGGGTTTTGAAAAGACCCAGTACTTC.

This chain joins TRBV7-2 and TRBJ1-5, with D perhaps TRBD1 (5 bases). The V gene's germline CDR1 is SGHTA and CDR2 FQGNSA. Trimming cost V 0 bases and J 6 bases, with 9 bases left between them. The CDR3 length is 14 residues. CDR3 nucleotides: TGTGCCAGCAGCTTAGCAGGGGTGAGTCAGCCCCAGCATTTT. Translating it yields CASSLAGVSQPQHF. The whole variable domain, remainder taken from reference TRBV7-2 and TRBJ1-5, is GAGVSQSPSNKVTEKGKDVELRCDPISGHTALYWYRQSLGQGLEFLIYFQGNSAPDKSGLPSDRFSAERTGGSVSTLTIQRTQQEDSAVYLCASSLAGVSQPQHFGDGTRLSIL.

The chain joins TRBV9 to TRBJ2-1, with TRBD2 matching over 8 bases. CDR3 length: 15 residues. The V and J ends lost 7 bases and 1 base, in that order; junction bases with no gene match: 7. Germline CDR1 reads SGDLS; CDR2 reads YYNGEE. The CDR3 loop is CASSPGGDSYNEQFF. CDR3 in DNA: TGTGCCAGCTCCCCCGGGGGGGATTCCTACAATGAGCAGTTCTTC. The full variable domain, rest sourced from reference TRBV9 and TRBJ2-1, is DSGVTQTPKHLITATGQRVTLRCSPRSGDLSVYWYQQSLDQGLQFLIQYYNGEERAKGNILERFSAQQFPDLHSELNLSSLELGDSALYFCASSPGGDSYNEQFFGPGTRLTVL.

V usage is TRBV6-6 and J usage is TRBJ1-2, with D possibly matching TRBD1 (6 bases). The CDR3 covers 13 residues. CDR1 and CDR2 from the germline V gene are MNHNY and SVGAGI (reference sequence). V lost 2 bases, J lost 2 bases, and 6 bases lay in between. This CDR3 is CASSYGQNYGYTF. The CDR3 coding sequence is TGTGCCAGCAGTTACGGACAGAACTATGGCTACACCTTC.

The CDR3 sequence is CASSKGGQGLRSYNSPLHF. Here the CDR3 DNA reads TGTGCCAGCAGCAAAGGTGGACAGGGTCTTCGCTCCTATAATTCACCCCTCCACTTT. The genes are TRBV21-1 and TRBJ1-6; TRBD1 is the table's D call and was not checked against the DNA. TRBV21-1 is deemed a pseudogene. This CDR3 has 19 residues.

This chain joins TRBV5-1 and TRBJ2-3; D perhaps matches TRBD2 (5 bases). The CDR3 spans 16 residues. V was pared by 5 bases and J by 0 bases, with 16 bases between. Germline CDR1 is SGHRS and CDR2 is YFSETQ. CDR3 coding DNA: TGCGCCAGCAGTCCGAGCGGAGACGGGAGCACAGATACGCAGTATTTT. Its protein is CASSPSGDGSTDTQYF.

This clone was seen only a few times. The V call is TRBV5-1, the J call TRBJ2-2; TRBD1 aligns across 9 bases. Trimming at V came to 4 bases and at J to 3 bases, leaving 1 base not matched to a gene. Germline values: CDR1 SGHRS, CDR2 YFSETQ. The CDR3 is 14 residues long. The CDR3 is CASSDRGYTGELFF. The CDR3 DNA follows: TGCGCCAGCAGCGACAGGGGGTACACCGGGGAGCTGTTTTTT.

This clone appeared once. The J gene is TRBJ1-5, the V gene TRBV24-1; 9 nucleotides match TRBD1. Per germline, CDR1 KGHDR and CDR2 SFDVKD. The CDR3 runs 16 residues. V lost 4 bases to trimming and J lost 3 bases; unmatched junction nucleotides: 6. CDR3 residues: CATSDPTGGPNQPQHF. For the CDR3, the DNA is TGTGCCACCAGTGACCCGACAGGGGGACCCAATCAGCCCCAGCATTTT.

The chain combines TRBV10-3 with TRBJ1-5, with 8 bases matching TRBD1. This CDR3 has 14 amino acids. Germline V gene lookup returns CDR1 ENHRY and CDR2 SYGVKD. V was pared by 4 bases and J by 4 bases, with 3 bases of the junction left unmatched. CDR3 bases: TGTGCCATCAGTGGGACAGGGTTAAATCAGCCCCAGCATTTT. Translating it yields CAISGTGLNQPQHF.

This chain joins TRBV2 and TRBJ2-2; 10 nucleotides line up with TRBD2. With 5 bases clipped from V and 3 bases from J, the junction kept 6 bases outside the gene matches. Germline CDR1 reads SNHLY; CDR2 reads FYNNEI. CDR3 length equals 16 residues. This CDR3 reads CASSSSGGAYTGELFF. The CDR3 bases are TGTGCCAGCAGTTCAAGCGGGGGGGCGTACACCGGGGAGCTGTTTTTT.

The CDR3 loop reads CASSSTSGLKTQYF. CDR3 in DNA: TGTGCCAGCAGTTCTACTAGCGGGCTAAAGACCCAGTACTTC. The J gene is TRBJ2-5, the V gene TRBV6-2 or TRBV6-3; 9 nucleotides align to TRBD2. V lost 4 bases, J lost 6 bases, and 6 bases stayed unmatched. Germline lookup yields CDR1 MNHEY and CDR2 SVGEGT. The CDR3 consists of 14 residues.

This clone showed up just once. The gene calls are TRBV30 and TRBJ2-6; tentative D call: TRBD1 (6 bases). Germline values: CDR1 GTSNPN, CDR2 SVGIG (reference sequence). The CDR3 has 17 amino acids. Trimming took 1 base from V and 3 from J, leaving 16 bases between them. In DNA, the CDR3 is TGTGCCTGGAGTGAAACAGGGTCCGGGGTTGGGGCCAACGTCCTGACTTTC. This sequence encodes CAWSETGSGVGANVLTF.

The rearrangement uses TRBV6-5 and TRBJ1-2, with D unresolved. V lost 10 bases, J lost 3 bases, and 9 bases lay in between. Per the germline V gene, CDR1 is MNHEY and CDR2 is SVGAGI. This CDR3 is 11 amino acids long. The CDR3 loop is CAIRPDYGYTF. The CDR3 coding sequence is TGTGCCATCAGACCGGACTATGGCTACACCTTC.